The 24 T cell receptor beta chains in this list originate from one sample, sequenced in a study of blood T cells in healthy people across ages. A J-beta primer mix and a sample-barcoded 5' primer were used in a second PCR of roughly 6 to 11 cycles. TCRdb re-called the 5' RACE reads with MiXCR, one entry per CDR3 protein. The table includes roughly 1.5 million distinct CDR3 sequences, 42% detected once. Specimen: blood. The source of these receptors is a woman younger than 30 in good health.

As concerns this clonotype: The junction differs from germline at one of its ends, possibly a read error. The chain carries TRBV20-1 and TRBJ2-7; 7 positions agree with TRBD1. The CDR3 totals 13 residues. Germline V gene sequence: CDR1 DFQATT, CDR2 SNEGSKA (reference sequence). The CDR3: CSAITGQSYEQYF. CDR3 in DNA: TGTAGTGCTATTACGGGACAGTCCTACGAGCAGTACTTC.

This chain uses TRBV7-9 with TRBJ2-3, with 8 bases fitting TRBD2. Trimming at V came to 5 bases and at J to 1 base, leaving 17 bases not matched to a gene. There are 19 residues in the CDR3. Germline V gives CDR1 SEHNR, CDR2 FQNEAQ (reference sequence). The CDR3: CASSPHSAGGGSGTDTQYF. Written as DNA, the CDR3 is TGTGCCAGCAGCCCCCACTCCGCTGGCGGGGGGTCTGGCACAGATACGCAGTATTTT.

The rearrangement links TRBV28 to TRBJ2-7; D gene unclear. Trimming pared 5 bases from V and 4 bases from J, leaving 18 bases between. The CDR3 has 15 amino acids. CDR1 is MDHEN, CDR2 SYDVKM, per germline. The chain's CDR3 is CASSGDFERWYEQYF. The DNA of the CDR3 is TGTGCCAGCAGTGGTGACTTCGAGCGATGGTACGAGCAGTACTTC.

V usage is TRBV5-4 and J usage is TRBJ1-1; 7 bases map to TRBD1. CDR1 and CDR2 from the germline V gene are SGHNT and YYREEE (reference sequence). V lost 5 bases, J lost 3 bases, and 4 bases stayed unmatched. This CDR3 spans 13 amino acids. This chain's CDR3 is CASRTGVDTEAFF. The CDR3, as DNA: TGTGCCAGCAGAACAGGGGTAGACACTGAAGCTTTCTTT.

J is TRBJ2-2 and V is TRBV7-3, with D unclear. Germline V gives CDR1 SGHTA, CDR2 FQGTGA. The CDR3 runs to 12 residues. V gave up 6 bases and J gave up 3 bases, with 5 bases separating them. In DNA form, the CDR3 reads TGTGCCAGCAGAACTTACACCGGGGAGCTGTTTTTT. It encodes CASRTYTGELFF.

The table lists this clonotype with a few counts. The chain has TRBV12-3 or TRBV12-4 and TRBJ2-4, with D perhaps matching TRBD1 (6 bases). V was clipped by 5 bases and J by 8 bases, with 16 bases between them. This CDR3 contains 14 residues. CDR3 DNA sequence: TGTGCCAGCAGTAGGAAAGACAGGCCGGACATTCAGTACTTC. As protein: CASSRKDRPDIQYF.

V usage is TRBV20-1 and J usage is TRBJ1-5; TRBD1 agrees at 12 bases. The CDR3 length is 17 residues. CDR1 is DFQATT, CDR2 SNEGSKA, per germline (reference sequence). V lost 4 bases and J lost 2; bases outside the gene matches: 9. CDR3 residues: CSATPGQGAPGNQPQHF. CDR3 sequence (DNA): TGCAGTGCTACGCCGGGACAGGGGGCGCCGGGCAATCAGCCCCAGCATTTT.

V is TRBV11-2 and J is TRBJ2-3, with D possibly matching TRBD2 (6 bases). Germline V CDR1 and CDR2: SGHAT, FQNNGV. V was trimmed by 4 bases and J by 1 base, leaving 12 bases between them. The CDR3 runs to 15 residues. CDR3 DNA sequence: TGTGCCAGCAGCTCGGGACTTCCTCGCACAGATACGCAGTATTTT. This encodes CASSSGLPRTDTQYF.

This clonotype is a singleton in its sample. This chain connects TRBV20-1 to TRBJ2-4; D not certain. The closer fit of TRBJ2-7 to the DNA end suggests the J call may be wrong. The CDR3 is 15 amino acids. Germline V gene lookup returns CDR1 DFQATT and CDR2 SNEGSKA (reference sequence). The CDR3 spells CSARGRRLGTYEQYF. In DNA, the CDR3 is TGCAGTGCTAGAGGGCGGAGATTAGGGACCTACGAGCAGTACTTC.

This clonotype appeared a few times. This may stem from a read error, because a much larger clone lies one nucleotide away. The rearrangement uses TRBV12-3 or TRBV12-4 and TRBJ2-1; the D is unclear. Between the trimmed V and J ends, which lost 3 bases and 13 bases, there was a span of 16 bases. This CDR3 comprises 13 residues. The CDR3 DNA follows: TGTGCCAGCAGTTTCAATCCCTTAGAGACCCAGTTCTTC. Its protein is CASSFNPLETQFF.

The chain carries TRBV25-1 and TRBJ2-3; D is perhaps TRBD2 (6 bases). The CDR3 has 17 residues. In germline, CDR1 is MGHDK, CDR2 SYGVNS. Trimming pared 4 bases from V and 0 bases from J, leaving 17 bases between. The CDR3 reads CASSGRRGKTSTDTQYF. CDR3 DNA: TGTGCCAGCAGTGGAAGGAGGGGCAAGACTAGCACAGATACGCAGTATTTT.

V is TRBV6-5 and J is TRBJ1-1, with 7 bases that match TRBD1. The CDR3 extends over 15 amino acids. V trimming: 4 bases; J trimming: 0 bases; junction bases outside the gene matches: 5. Per germline, CDR1 MNHEY and CDR2 SVGAGI. The CDR3 region has the DNA TGTGCCAGCAGTTCCGAAGGGGGCATGAACACTGAAGCTTTCTTT. This sequence encodes CASSSEGGMNTEAFF.

In this sample, this clonotype turned up a few times. This rearrangement joins TRBV10-3 to TRBJ1-2, with TRBD1 matching over 9 bases. Trimming removed 6 bases from V and 0 bases from J; junction bases left unmatched: 2. The CDR3 spans 14 residues. CDR1 is ENHRY and CDR2 is SYGVKD in the germline V gene. For the CDR3, the DNA is TGTGCCATCAGGGGACAGGGAGCTAACTATGGCTACACCTTC. This sequence encodes CAIRGQGANYGYTF.

This clonotype was detected only a few times. DNA of the CDR3: TGTGCCAGCAGCCAAGAGCTCAGGGGGGAGACCCAGTTCTTC. Translated: CASSQELRGETQFF. J is TRBJ2-1 and V is TRBV14, with D tentatively TRBD1 (7 bases). The V end was cut by 0 bases, the J end by 13 bases, with 16 bases between. Looked up from germline, CDR1 is SGHDN and CDR2 is FVKESK. The CDR3 is made up of 14 amino acids.

J is TRBJ1-1 and V is TRBV5-6, with 11 bases lining up with TRBD1. This CDR3 region has 14 residues. With V trimmed by 3 bases and J by 4 bases, 2 bases remained unmatched. Germline CDR1 SGHDT, CDR2 YYEEEE. CDR3 sequence (DNA): TGTGCCAGCAGCTGGGGACAGGGGGTCACTGAAGCTTTCTTT. Protein product: CASSWGQGVTEAFF.

The chain employs TRBV20-1 and TRBJ1-2; D gene uncertain. This CDR3 contains 13 residues. The V end was cut by 8 bases, the J end by 8 bases, with 21 bases between. The germline gives CDR1 DFQATT, CDR2 SNEGSKA (reference sequence). The CDR3 DNA follows: TGCAGTTCTGGCTCCCGGGCCCCCGAGGGCTACACCTTC. The encoded protein is CSSGSRAPEGYTF.

The chain combines TRBV6-6 with TRBJ1-4, with TRBD1 matching over 7 bases. The CDR3 has 15 residues. V shed 7 bases and J 8 bases; nucleotides not matched to a gene: 13. Germline V gene sequence: CDR1 MNHNY, CDR2 SVGAGI (reference sequence). The CDR3 DNA sequence: TGTGCCAGCAAGGGGGCCCGCAGGGCGGAGGAAAAACTGTTTTTT. It specifies CASKGARRAEEKLFF.

This clonotype occurred a few times. V usage is TRBV12-3 or TRBV12-4 and J usage is TRBJ2-6, with 7 nucleotides matching TRBD1. This CDR3 is built from 16 residues. V dropped 4 bases and J dropped 3; count of bases not matched to a gene: 6. The CDR3 nucleotides are TGTGCCAGCAGTTCCTCGGGACAGCTTGGGGCCAACGTCCTGACTTTC. Translated, it gives CASSSSGQLGANVLTF.

The V call is TRBV28, the J call TRBJ1-6; 11 nucleotides line up with TRBD1. After removal of 6 bases from V and 9 bases from J, the junction contained 4 bases not matched to a gene. CDR1 and CDR2 from the germline V gene are MDHEN and SYDVKM. The CDR3 spans 14 residues. The CDR3 protein is CASSPGQGASPLHF. In DNA form, the CDR3 reads TGTGCCAGCAGCCCTGGACAGGGGGCTTCACCCCTCCACTTT.

The chain links TRBV7-8 to TRBJ2-4; weak D call: TRBD2 (5 bases). The length of the CDR3 is 19 residues. Trimming removed 0 bases at V and 0 bases at J, with 18 bases between. Germline V lookup: CDR1 SGHVS, CDR2 FQNEAQ. CDR3 in DNA: TGTGCCAGCAGCTTAGCGCGGGTACAGTTTCGGGGAGCCAAAAACATTCAGTACTTC. Its protein is CASSLARVQFRGAKNIQYF.

This chain joins TRBV4-3 and TRBJ2-3; D is possibly TRBD1 or TRBD2 (6 bases each). The length of the CDR3 is 16 residues. Germline CDR1 is LGHNA and CDR2 is YSLEER. The V gene lost 0 bases and the J gene lost 4 bases, with 14 bases spanning the gap. The chain's CDR3 is CASSQEVYREADTQYF. The CDR3 nucleotides read TGCGCCAGCAGCCAAGAGGTCTACAGGGAGGCAGATACGCAGTATTTT.

The chain combines TRBV29-1 with TRBJ1-2; D remains unclear. V was trimmed by 3 bases and J by 5 bases, leaving 13 bases between them. The CDR3 runs to 13 residues. Germline CDR1 is SQVTM and CDR2 is ANQGSEA. CDR3 DNA sequence: TGCAGCGTTGAGAGCGGGTTTGGGTATGGCTACACCTTC. Translation: CSVESGFGYGYTF.

This clonotype was detected only a few times. The gene calls are TRBV12-3 or TRBV12-4 and TRBJ1-5; possible D gene TRBD1, 5 bases. The germline V and J ends were trimmed by 7 bases and 4 bases, with 11 bases remaining between them. This CDR3 region has 13 residues. CDR3 DNA: TGTGCCAGCACTACAAGGACAAATCAGCCCCAGCATTTT. Encoded protein: CASTTRTNQPQHF.

Only a few counts were recorded for this clonotype. The chain recombines TRBV7-2 with TRBJ2-3; D ambiguous. Germline-derived CDR1 and CDR2 are SGHTA and FQGNSA. This CDR3 has 16 residues. Trimming pared 5 bases from V and 1 base from J, leaving 16 bases between. The CDR3 reads CASSLSLAVRTDTQYF. In DNA form, the CDR3 reads TGTGCCAGCAGCCTGAGTCTGGCGGTGCGCACAGATACGCAGTATTTT.